This TCR beta chain was observed in a study of blood T cell repertoires in COVID-19. About this clone: The junction and the germline gene differ at one end; a read error may be behind it.

There are 15 residues in the CDR3. Looked up from germline, CDR1 is SGHRS and CDR2 is YFSETQ. Profiling relied on immunoSEQ multiplex PCR, and the TCRdb table lists in-frame clones only, not all of them. The sample carries under 250,000 clones, around 82% recorded once. Sequencing was done on a sample of peripheral blood. This TCR was sampled from a woman older than 75 with acute or convalescent COVID-19. This rearrangement joins TRBV5-1 to TRBJ2-6; tentatively, D is TRBD2 (6 bases). The CDR3 sequence is CASSWAGRGDNVLTF. The CDR3 DNA reads as TGCGCCAGCAGCTGGGCGGGGCGCGGGGACAACGTCCTGACTTTC. The whole variable domain, filled in from reference TRBV5-1 and TRBJ2-6, reads KAGVTQTPRYLIKTRGQQVTLSCSPISGHRSVSWYQQTPGQGLQFLFEYFSETQRNKGNFPGRFSGRQFSNSRSEMNVSTLELGDSALYLCASSWAGRGDNVLTFGAGSRLTVL.